The next 23 T cell receptor beta chains were all read from a single sample in a study of blood T cell repertoires in COVID-19. TCRdb's copy holds only in-frame clones and misses some; the assay was immunoSEQ multiplex PCR. The table records some 96,000 clones, over 75% of them present only once. Source material: peripheral blood. The receptors derive from a man younger than 40 in a cohort sampled during active COVID-19.

Notes on this clone: One end of the junction does not line up with germline, which may come from a read error. The chain links TRBV9 to TRBJ1-2; D is possibly TRBD1 (6 bases). CDR3 length: 15 residues. CDR1 SGDLS and CDR2 YYNGEE come from the germline V gene. This CDR3 reads CASNVDGQKNYGYTF. DNA of the CDR3: TGTGCCAGCAACGTAGACGGACAGAAAAACTATGGCTACACCTTC.

The sample holds one count of this clone. The CDR3 bases are TGTGCCAGCAATGCCGGGACAGCTTTGAACACTGAAGCTTTCTTT. This sequence encodes CASNAGTALNTEAFF. This chain connects TRBV2 to TRBJ1-1; TRBD1 aligns across 7 bases. The CDR3 totals 15 residues. Germline CDR1 is SNHLY and CDR2 is FYNNEI. Losses at the gene ends were 7 bases for V and 0 bases for J; bases not matched to a gene: 8. The full variable domain, its missing parts supplied by reference TRBV2 and TRBJ1-1, is EPEVTQTPSHQVTQMGQEVILRCVPISNHLYFYWYRQILGQKVEFLVSFYNNEISEKSEIFDDQFSVERPDGSNFTLKIRSTKLEDSAMYFCASNAGTALNTEAFFGQGTRLTVV.

The V and J genes are TRBV2 and TRBJ2-7, with TRBD2 matching 11 bases. The V and J ends lost 6 bases and 0 bases, in that order; junction bases with no gene match: 4. The CDR3 covers 15 residues. Germline CDR1 and CDR2: SNHLY and FYNNEI. The CDR3 DNA follows: TGTGCCAGCAGGCGACTAGCGGGGAGCTCCTACGAGCAGTACTTC. Translating gives CASRRLAGSSYEQYF.

This clone was seen just once. The chain is built from TRBV2 and TRBJ1-5; possible D gene TRBD1, 6 bases. Trimming removed 5 bases at V and 3 bases at J, with 11 bases between. Germline V CDR1 and CDR2: SNHLY, FYNNEI. The CDR3 totals 14 residues. This CDR3 reads CASSPQGINQPQHF. The CDR3 DNA follows: TGTGCCAGCAGTCCACAGGGAATCAATCAGCCCCAGCATTTT. The whole variable domain, filled in from reference TRBV2 and TRBJ1-5, reads EPEVTQTPSHQVTQMGQEVILRCVPISNHLYFYWYRQILGQKVEFLVSFYNNEISEKSEIFDDQFSVERPDGSNFTLKIRSTKLEDSAMYFCASSPQGINQPQHFGDGTRLSIL.

The chain couples TRBV4-2 to TRBJ2-5; D gene uncertain. The germline CDR1 and CDR2 sequences are LGHNA and YNFKEQ. The CDR3 loop spans 14 amino acids. V lost 0 bases to trimming and J lost 6 bases, with 11 bases between them. Here the CDR3 reads CASSQDVSEQTQYF. DNA for the CDR3: TGTGCCAGCAGCCAAGACGTCAGCGAACAGACCCAGTACTTC.

The chain couples TRBV19 to TRBJ1-5; 8 nucleotides agree with TRBD1. In germline, CDR1 is LNHDA, CDR2 SQIVND (reference sequence). The junction had 7 bases not matched to a gene; V was cut back by 1 base and J by 5 bases. The CDR3 spans 16 residues. The CDR3 DNA is TGTGCCAGTAGTATAGGCCCAGGGGGCAGCGATCAGCCCCAGCATTTT. Translating it yields CASSIGPGGSDQPQHF.

The chain carries TRBV11-2 and TRBJ1-5, with TRBD1 identical over 8 bases. The CDR3 totals 15 residues. V was clipped by 5 bases and J by 3 bases; unmatched bases: 6. Looked up from germline, CDR1 is SGHAT and CDR2 is FQNNGV. CDR3 amino acids: CASSPGRGPNQPQHF. CDR3 in DNA: TGTGCCAGCAGCCCCGGCAGGGGGCCCAATCAGCCCCAGCATTTT.

The chain joins TRBV5-4 to TRBJ1-6; possibly TRBD1 for D (6 bases). V was clipped by 0 bases and J by 7 bases, with 11 bases between them. Germline V gives CDR1 SGHNT, CDR2 YYREEE (reference sequence). This CDR3 contains 15 residues. The CDR3 DNA reads as TGTGCCAGCAGCTTGGAGAACAGGGTGAATTCACCCCTCCACTTT. Amino acids: CASSLENRVNSPLHF.

The chain links TRBV7-9 to TRBJ2-7, with 10 bases matching TRBD2. This CDR3 contains 16 residues. V gave up 4 bases and J gave up 5 bases; unmatched junction bases: 11. Germline V gene lookup returns CDR1 SEHNR and CDR2 FQNEAQ (reference sequence). In DNA, the CDR3 is TGTGCCAGCAGCTACTATCTAGCGGGGGCCGGGGACGAGCAGTACTTC. This codes for CASSYYLAGAGDEQYF.

The rearrangement joins TRBV12-5 to TRBJ2-5, with 8 bases matching TRBD1. Trimming removed 5 bases from V and 5 bases from J; junction bases left unmatched: 16. The CDR3 is made up of 17 amino acids. The V gene's germline CDR1 is LGHNT and CDR2 FRNRAP. CDR3 protein: CASGLGTGFGSGETQYF. CDR3 bases: TGTGCTAGTGGTCTTGGGACAGGCTTCGGGTCAGGGGAGACCCAGTACTTC.

The chain combines TRBV14 with TRBJ2-7; tentative D call: TRBD1 (7 bases). The CDR3 loop spans 17 amino acids. The germline V gene has CDR1 SGHDN and CDR2 FVKESK. Trimming shortened V by 3 bases and J by 5 bases, and 23 bases separated the two germline ends. CDR3 DNA sequence: TGTGCCAGCAGCCAGTCAGGGGGGCAAGGCACCGAGAACGAGCAGTACTTC. It encodes CASSQSGGQGTENEQYF. Looking up the rest from reference TRBV14 and TRBJ2-7 gives the full variable domain: EAGVTQFPSHSVIEKGQTVTLRCDPISGHDNLYWYRRVMGKEIKFLLHFVKESKQDESGMPNNRFLAERTGGTYSTLKVQPAELEDSGVYFCASSQSGGQGTENEQYFGPGTRLTVT.

Only one count was recorded for this clone. The chain couples TRBV5-1 to TRBJ1-1; TRBD1 is a possible D gene (5 bases). Trimming took off 4 bases at V and 6 bases at J, with 25 bases between the two ends. The CDR3 extends over 17 amino acids. Looked up from germline, CDR1 is SGHRS and CDR2 is YFSETQ. The CDR3 reads CASSTRGRGETRPEAFF. The CDR3, as DNA: TGCGCCAGCAGCACCCGCGGACGGGGGGAAACCCGACCTGAAGCTTTCTTT.

The J gene is TRBJ1-2, the V gene TRBV3-1 (or the pseudogene TRBV3-2); 7 nucleotides match TRBD1. Germline trimming cut 1 base from V and 9 bases from J; bases unmatched to any gene: 17. The CDR3 extends over 17 amino acids. Germline V gene data show CDR1 as LGHDT and CDR2 as YNNKEL (reference sequence). CDR3 protein: CASSQAPVRDRRSSYTF. CDR3 in DNA: TGTGCCAGCAGCCAAGCCCCGGTCCGGGACAGAAGGTCTAGCTACACCTTC.

This clone appeared a few times. The V gene is TRBV3-1 (or the pseudogene TRBV3-2), the J gene TRBJ1-4, with TRBD1 matching 9 bases. Losses at the gene ends were 0 bases for V and 11 bases for J; bases not matched to a gene: 19. CDR3 length: 19 residues. CDR1 LGHDT and CDR2 YNNKEL come from the germline V gene (reference sequence). CDR3 amino acids: CASSQDAGTGLAALGKLFF. In DNA form, the CDR3 reads TGTGCCAGCAGCCAAGATGCGGGGACAGGGTTAGCGGCGTTGGGGAAACTGTTTTTT.

The rearrangement uses TRBV19 and TRBJ2-7; possibly TRBD1 for D (6 bases). Germline V gives CDR1 LNHDA, CDR2 SQIVND (reference sequence). V gave up 1 base and J gave up 6 bases, with 13 bases separating them. This CDR3 comprises 14 residues. The CDR3 is CASSIAGADGEQYF. The CDR3 region has the DNA TGTGCCAGTAGTATAGCAGGGGCCGATGGCGAGCAGTACTTC.

The chain couples TRBV9 to TRBJ1-1, with D maybe TRBD1 (6 bases). Trimming took off 6 bases at V and 0 bases at J, with 15 bases between the two ends. The germline gives CDR1 SGDLS, CDR2 YYNGEE. The CDR3 is made up of 15 amino acids. The CDR3 region has the DNA TGTGCCAGCACGGTGGACAGTTTCATGAACACTGAAGCTTTCTTT. Its translation: CASTVDSFMNTEAFF.

This clone was counted a few times. The rearrangement links TRBV9 to TRBJ1-6; 7 bases map to TRBD1. The length of the CDR3 is 15 residues. Germline lookup yields CDR1 SGDLS and CDR2 YYNGEE. Trimming removed 4 bases from V and 7 bases from J; junction bases left unmatched: 8. CDR3 protein: CASSKQGSSNSPLHF. The CDR3 DNA reads as TGTGCCAGCAGCAAACAGGGGAGTAGCAATTCACCCCTCCACTTT.

The CDR3 nucleotides read TGTGCCAGCAGCGGGGGCCCCTGGCAGTTCTTC. Its translation: CASSGGPWQFF. The chain uses TRBV11-2 and TRBJ2-1; a possible D gene is TRBD1 (6 bases). The CDR3 length is 11 residues. In germline, CDR1 is SGHAT, CDR2 FQNNGV. V gave up 5 bases and J gave up 12 bases, with 11 bases separating them.

This clone was detected only once. This chain joins TRBV30 and TRBJ2-3; the match to TRBD1 covers 9 bases. Germline assignment: CDR1 GTSNPN and CDR2 SVGIG (reference sequence). The CDR3 runs to 14 residues. V lost 2 bases and J lost 4; bases outside the gene matches: 4. The CDR3 loop is CAWSPGQGPDTQYF. CDR3 nucleotides: TGTGCCTGGAGTCCGGGACAGGGCCCAGATACGCAGTATTTT.

The rearrangement uses TRBV9 and TRBJ1-1; D not resolved. Trimming removed 1 base at V and 4 bases at J, with 11 bases between. The CDR3 runs to 14 residues. CDR1 is SGDLS, CDR2 YYNGEE, per germline. In DNA, the CDR3 is TGTGCCAGCAGCGTACGGGCAGCGGCCACTGAAGCTTTCTTT. It specifies CASSVRAAATEAFF.

The chain joins TRBV7-2 to TRBJ2-1; 7 bases are shared with TRBD2. Trimming at V came to 5 bases and at J to 3 bases, leaving 7 bases not matched to a gene. Looked up from germline, CDR1 is SGHTA and CDR2 is FQGNSA. The CDR3 length is 15 residues. CDR3 sequence (DNA): TGTGCCAGCAGCAGGAGCGCGGGGGTCTACAATGAGCAGTTCTTC. It codes for CASSRSAGVYNEQFF.

The rearrangement joins TRBV6-5 to TRBJ2-3; 8 bases are a match to TRBD1. The CDR3 sequence is 15 residues long. The ends lost 2 bases at V and 6 bases at J; junction bases unmatched: 7. Germline assignment: CDR1 MNHEY and CDR2 SVGAGI. The CDR3 loop is CASSYGGTGADTQYF. CDR3 in DNA: TGTGCCAGCAGTTACGGAGGGACAGGCGCGGATACGCAGTATTTT.

This clone was detected once. CDR3 sequence reads: CASSQLLAGGPYNEQFF. CDR3 DNA sequence: TGTGCCAGCAGCCAACTGCTAGCGGGGGGGCCGTACAATGAGCAGTTCTTC. The chain joins TRBV14 to TRBJ2-1, with TRBD2 matching over 12 bases. V lost 2 bases and J lost 4; bases outside the gene matches: 6. The CDR3 covers 17 residues. Per germline, CDR1 SGHDN and CDR2 FVKESK.